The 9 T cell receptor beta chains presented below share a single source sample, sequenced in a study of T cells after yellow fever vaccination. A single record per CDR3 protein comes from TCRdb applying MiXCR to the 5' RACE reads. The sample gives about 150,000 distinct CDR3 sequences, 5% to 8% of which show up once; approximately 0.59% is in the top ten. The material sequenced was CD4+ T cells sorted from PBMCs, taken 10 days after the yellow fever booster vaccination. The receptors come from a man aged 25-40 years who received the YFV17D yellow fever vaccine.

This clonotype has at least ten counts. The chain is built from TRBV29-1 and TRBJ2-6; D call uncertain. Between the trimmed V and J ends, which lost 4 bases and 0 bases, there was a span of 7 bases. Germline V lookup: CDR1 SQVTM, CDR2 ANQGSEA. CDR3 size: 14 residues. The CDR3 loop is CSVGMNSGANVLTF. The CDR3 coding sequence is TGCAGCGTTGGAATGAACTCTGGGGCCAACGTCCTGACTTTC.

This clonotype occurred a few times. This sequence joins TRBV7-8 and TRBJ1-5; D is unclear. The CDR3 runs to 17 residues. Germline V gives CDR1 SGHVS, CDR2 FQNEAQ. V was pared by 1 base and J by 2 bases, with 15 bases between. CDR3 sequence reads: CASSLERFSRGNQPQHF. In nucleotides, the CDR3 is TGTGCCAGCAGCTTAGAACGGTTTAGTCGGGGCAATCAGCCCCAGCATTTT. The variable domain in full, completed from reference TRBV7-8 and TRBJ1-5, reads GAGVSQSPRYKVAKRGQDVALRCDPISGHVSLFWYQQALGQGPEFLTYFQNEAQLDKSGLPSDRFFAERPEGSVSTLKIQRTQQEDSAVYLCASSLERFSRGNQPQHFGDGTRLSIL.

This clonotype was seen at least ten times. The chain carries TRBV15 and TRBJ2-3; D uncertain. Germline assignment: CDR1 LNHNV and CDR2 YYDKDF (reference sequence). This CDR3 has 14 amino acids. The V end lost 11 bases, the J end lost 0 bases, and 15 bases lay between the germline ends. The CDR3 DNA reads TGTGCCTCCCAGGTCCCTGCTAGCACAGATACGCAGTATTTT. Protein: CASQVPASTDTQYF.

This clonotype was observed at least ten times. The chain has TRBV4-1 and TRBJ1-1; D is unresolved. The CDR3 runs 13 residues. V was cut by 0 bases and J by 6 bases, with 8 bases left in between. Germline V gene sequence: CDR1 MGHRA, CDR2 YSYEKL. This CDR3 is CASSQEARAEAFF. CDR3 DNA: TGCGCCAGCAGCCAAGAGGCGAGAGCTGAAGCTTTCTTT.

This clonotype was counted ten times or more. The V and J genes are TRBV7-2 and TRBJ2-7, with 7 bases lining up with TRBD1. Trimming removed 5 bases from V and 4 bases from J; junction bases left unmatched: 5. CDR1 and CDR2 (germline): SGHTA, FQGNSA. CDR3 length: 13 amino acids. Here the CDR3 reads CASSLDRAYEQYF. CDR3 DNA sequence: TGTGCCAGCAGCCTCGACAGGGCGTACGAGCAGTACTTC.

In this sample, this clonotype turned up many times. CDR3 sequence (DNA): TGTGCCAGCAGCTCACTCGGACTCAACAACTACGAGCAGTACTTC. Amino acid sequence: CASSSLGLNNYEQYF. This chain uses TRBV7-9 with TRBJ2-7; possible D gene TRBD2, 5 bases. Trimming removed 4 bases from V and 3 bases from J, with 16 bases in between. Germline V lookup: CDR1 SEHNR, CDR2 FQNEAQ (reference sequence). The length of the CDR3 is 15 residues. The entire variable domain, with the rest obtained from reference TRBV7-9 and TRBJ2-7, is as follows: DTGVSQNPRHKITKRGQNVTFRCDPISEHNRLYWYRQTLGQGPEFLTYFQNEAQLEKSRLLSDRFSAERPKGSFSTLEIQRTEQGDSAMYLCASSSLGLNNYEQYFGPGTRLTVT.

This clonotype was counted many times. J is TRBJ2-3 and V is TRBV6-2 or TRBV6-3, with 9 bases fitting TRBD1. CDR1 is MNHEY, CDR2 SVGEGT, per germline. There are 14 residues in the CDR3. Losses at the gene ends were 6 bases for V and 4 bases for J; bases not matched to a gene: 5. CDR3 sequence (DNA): TGTGCCAGCAGCCGCGGGACAGGGCCAGATACGCAGTATTTT. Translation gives CASSRGTGPDTQYF.

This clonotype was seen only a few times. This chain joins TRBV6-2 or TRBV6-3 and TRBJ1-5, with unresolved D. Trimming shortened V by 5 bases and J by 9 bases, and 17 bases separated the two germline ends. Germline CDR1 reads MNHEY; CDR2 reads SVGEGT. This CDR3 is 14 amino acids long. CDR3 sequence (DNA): TGTGCCAGCAGTCGGTCTAATCCTTCCCCGCCCCAGCATTTT. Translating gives CASSRSNPSPPQHF.

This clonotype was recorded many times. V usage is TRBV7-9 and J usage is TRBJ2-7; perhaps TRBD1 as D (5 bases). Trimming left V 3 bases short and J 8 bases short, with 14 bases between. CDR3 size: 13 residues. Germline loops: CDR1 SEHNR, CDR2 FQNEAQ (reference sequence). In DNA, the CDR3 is TGTGCCAGCAGCTTTCATTTACAGGACAAGCAGTACTTC. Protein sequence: CASSFHLQDKQYF.